One sample yielded the 24 T cell receptor beta chains listed below, sequenced in a study of blood T cell repertoires in COVID-19. TCRdb keeps only in-frame clones here, not all; method: immunoSEQ multiplex PCR. Found here are under 350,000 clones, about 88% of them singletons; the top ten hold 3.6%. Sequencing was carried out using peripheral blood. Every receptor here comes from a man aged 18 to 30 with active or convalescent COVID-19.

This clone was observed a handful of times. The rearrangement uses TRBV4-3 and TRBJ2-3; 13 bases are a match to TRBD2. J was trimmed by 8 bases and V by 0 bases; bases with no gene match: 8. CDR3 size: 17 residues. Germline V gene sequence: CDR1 LGHNA, CDR2 YSLEER. CDR3 nucleotides: TGCGCCAGCAGCCAAGACCCTTGGACTAGCGGGAGAGTTACGCAGTATTTT. This codes for CASSQDPWTSGRVTQYF.

This clone is a singleton in its sample. The J gene is TRBJ2-1, the V gene TRBV29-1, with D possibly TRBD2 on 6 matching bases. The V end lost 7 bases, the J end lost 8 bases, and 18 bases lay between the germline ends. Germline assignment: CDR1 SQVTM and CDR2 ANQGSEA. The CDR3 runs 13 residues. CDR3 amino acids: CSAHFPGGDEQFF. Here the CDR3 DNA reads TGCAGCGCCCATTTCCCCGGAGGGGATGAGCAGTTCTTC.

The V call is TRBV2, the J call TRBJ2-1; possibly TRBD2 for D (6 bases). This CDR3 is built from 15 residues. V was clipped by 2 bases and J by 4 bases, with 12 bases between them. The germline gives CDR1 SNHLY, CDR2 FYNNEI. The CDR3 sequence is CASSEYTGAYNEQFF. The CDR3 DNA is TGTGCCAGCAGTGAATACACGGGAGCTTACAATGAGCAGTTCTTC.

The chain employs TRBV7-9 and TRBJ1-2, with D unclear. Trimming shortened V by 5 bases and J by 4 bases, and 5 bases separated the two germline ends. The CDR3 has 11 residues. In germline, CDR1 is SEHNR, CDR2 FQNEAQ (reference sequence). CDR3: CASSLSYGYTF. CDR3 nucleotides: TGTGCCAGCAGCCTCTCCTATGGCTACACCTTC.

The chain recombines TRBV7-2 with TRBJ2-2; 10 nucleotides align to TRBD2. Germline V CDR1 and CDR2: SGHTA, FQGNSA. This CDR3 has 15 residues. Unmatched junction bases numbered 0, after V lost 4 bases and J lost 1 base. The CDR3 is CASSWTSGNTGELFF. The CDR3 nucleotides are TGTGCCAGCAGCTGGACTAGCGGGAACACCGGGGAGCTGTTTTTT.

This clone was seen once. This chain connects TRBV5-1 to TRBJ1-5; 7 positions match TRBD1. The CDR3 runs to 15 residues. V was clipped by 4 bases and J by 4 bases; unmatched bases: 8. CDR1 is SGHRS and CDR2 is YFSETQ in the germline V gene. The CDR3: CASSAGGTENQPQHF. CDR3 in DNA: TGCGCCAGCAGCGCGGGAGGGACAGAGAATCAGCCCCAGCATTTT.

V gene TRBV21-1 combines with J gene TRBJ2-1; TRBD1 was called by the table and not checked on the DNA. TRBV21-1 is marked as a pseudogene. CDR3 length: 14 amino acids. The CDR3 nucleotides read TGTGCCAGCACGACCGGGACAGTATACAATGAGCAGTTCTTC. Protein sequence: CASTTGTVYNEQFF.

The chain is built from TRBV12-3 or TRBV12-4 and TRBJ1-1; D is unresolved. Trimming took off 6 bases at V and 6 bases at J, with 14 bases between the two ends. CDR3 size: 13 residues. In DNA, the CDR3 is TGTGCCAGCAGCCTAGGAGGCGGAGCTGAAGCTTTCTTT. Encoded protein: CASSLGGGAEAFF.

The chain employs TRBV30 and TRBJ1-4; no clear D. V lost 4 bases and J 9 bases, leaving 12 bases between the germline ends. Germline CDR1 GTSNPN, CDR2 SVGIG (reference sequence). The CDR3 is made up of 12 amino acids. The CDR3 region is CAWKGREKKLFF. The CDR3 coding sequence is TGTGCCTGGAAAGGGAGGGAGAAAAAACTGTTTTTT.

The rearrangement uses TRBV19 and TRBJ1-3; D remains ambiguous. Germline V gene data show CDR1 as LNHDA and CDR2 as SQIVND (reference sequence). Trimming shortened V by 8 bases and J by 0 bases, and 17 bases separated the two germline ends. The CDR3 totals 16 residues. The CDR3 protein is CASREWEPSSGNTIYF. The CDR3 DNA reads as TGTGCCAGTCGTGAGTGGGAGCCAAGCTCTGGAAACACCATATATTTT.

This chain uses TRBV6-5 with TRBJ2-7; no firm D call. The V end lost 6 bases, the J end lost 3 bases, and 6 bases lay between the germline ends. Germline V gene data show CDR1 as MNHEY and CDR2 as SVGAGI. The CDR3 consists of 11 residues. The CDR3 here is CASRRNYEQYF. For the CDR3, the DNA is TGTGCCAGCAGGCGCAACTACGAGCAGTACTTC.

The chain combines TRBV9 with TRBJ1-2, with a weak D call TRBD1 (6 bases). The CDR3 totals 14 residues. CDR1 and CDR2 from the germline V gene are SGDLS and YYNGEE. V was clipped by 3 bases and J by 8 bases, with 17 bases between them. The CDR3 DNA reads TGTGCCAGCAGCGCTAGACAGGACTCCGGGGGCTACACCTTC. Translated: CASSARQDSGGYTF.

The chain couples TRBV2 to TRBJ2-1, with no clear D. Trimming took 2 bases from V and 8 from J, leaving 13 bases between them. This CDR3 region has 14 residues. Looked up from germline, CDR1 is SNHLY and CDR2 is FYNNEI. CDR3 region: CASSESVDSYEQFF. In DNA form, the CDR3 reads TGTGCCAGCAGTGAATCGGTAGATTCCTATGAGCAGTTCTTC.

The CDR3 region has the DNA TGTGCCAGCAGACCTGTCCGGGGGGTAGGGGAGACCCAGTACTTC. Protein: CASRPVRGVGETQYF. The chain uses TRBV5-5 and TRBJ2-5, with TRBD2 matching over 7 bases. The CDR3 length is 15 residues. Trimming removed 5 bases from V and 5 bases from J; junction bases left unmatched: 12. Looked up from germline, CDR1 is SGHKS and CDR2 is YYEKEE (reference sequence).

This clone was seen a single time. The V gene is TRBV6-2 or TRBV6-3, the J gene TRBJ2-7; tentative D call: TRBD2 (6 bases). CDR3 length: 13 residues. V was trimmed by 4 bases and J by 5 bases, leaving 12 bases between them. Germline V gene sequence: CDR1 MNHEY, CDR2 SVGEGT. CDR3 sequence reads: CASSFDRLDEQYF. CDR3 in DNA: TGTGCCAGCAGTTTTGACCGACTAGACGAGCAGTACTTC.

The V and J genes are TRBV2 and TRBJ1-2; 11 bases fit TRBD1. V lost 2 bases to trimming and J lost 4 bases; unmatched junction nucleotides: 12. The CDR3 has 18 residues. From germline, CDR1 is SNHLY and CDR2 FYNNEI. For the CDR3, the DNA is TGTGCCAGCAGTGAACGTAGGACAGGGGGCGGAAGGATCTATGGCTACACCTTC. It is translated as CASSERRTGGGRIYGYTF.

About this clone: One end of the junction fails to match germline, which may point to a read error. The chain has TRBV10-3 and TRBJ2-1, with a possible D match to TRBD1 (5 bases). The germline V gene has CDR1 ENHRY and CDR2 SYGVKD. This CDR3 contains 14 residues. The CDR3 region has the DNA TGTGCCATTAGTGCAAGTACAGGCGACAATGAGCAGTTCTTC. It encodes CAISASTGDNEQFF.

This clone was seen more than once but under ten times. V is TRBV5-6 and J is TRBJ2-7, with 7 bases matching TRBD1. With V trimmed by 3 bases and J by 7 bases, 13 bases remained unmatched. This CDR3 region has 15 residues. CDR1 and CDR2 from the germline V gene are SGHDT and YYEEEE. The CDR3, as DNA: TGTGCCAGCAGCTCCGACAGGGCGCCGTTTGGGGAGCAGTACTTC. Amino acids: CASSSDRAPFGEQYF.

V is TRBV12-5 and J is TRBJ2-2; tentative D call: TRBD1 (6 bases). The germline gives CDR1 LGHNT, CDR2 FRNRAP. CDR3 size: 17 residues. V was cut by 0 bases and J by 4 bases, with 15 bases left in between. CDR3 in amino acids: CASGLVIGQGITGELFF. Written as DNA, the CDR3 is TGTGCTAGTGGTTTGGTAATTGGGCAGGGGATCACCGGGGAGCTGTTTTTT.

The rearrangement links TRBV6-2 or TRBV6-3 to TRBJ1-2; 8 positions match TRBD1. CDR1 is MNHEY, CDR2 SVGEGT, per germline. J was trimmed by 8 bases and V by 6 bases; bases with no gene match: 14. The CDR3 is made up of 15 amino acids. CDR3 sequence reads: CASSRHDRGLRGYTF. CDR3 DNA sequence: TGTGCCAGCAGCCGACATGACAGGGGATTGCGGGGCTACACCTTC.

The J gene is TRBJ2-2, the V gene TRBV19; TRBD2 matches at 15 bases. Looked up from germline, CDR1 is LNHDA and CDR2 is SQIVND (reference sequence). Trimming cost V 3 bases and J 4 bases; bases outside gene matches: 9. The CDR3 length is 19 residues. CDR3 nucleotides: TGTGCCAGTAGTATCGGACTAGCGGGAGGGTTTGATGGCACCGGGGAGCTGTTTTTT. Its translation is CASSIGLAGGFDGTGELFF.

J is TRBJ1-5 and V is TRBV5-1, with TRBD1 as a possible D gene (5 bases). The V and J ends lost 0 bases and 3 bases respectively, with 10 bases between them. This CDR3 has 15 amino acids. Germline V gene lookup returns CDR1 SGHRS and CDR2 YFSETQ. The CDR3 DNA sequence: TGCGCCAGCAGCTTGGCCGGACAAACCAATCAGCCCCAGCATTTT. This translates into CASSLAGQTNQPQHF.

In this sample, this clone turned up a few times. This chain joins TRBV29-1 and TRBJ1-4; D call uncertain. Trimming removed 5 bases from V and 2 bases from J, with 3 bases in between. The CDR3 sequence is 11 residues long. Germline lookup yields CDR1 SQVTM and CDR2 ANQGSEA. The CDR3 spells CSVSTNEKLFF. CDR3 DNA: TGCAGCGTTTCGACTAATGAAAAACTGTTTTTT.

The V and J genes are TRBV5-8 and TRBJ1-1, with TRBD1 identical over 7 bases. Germline CDR1 is SGHTS and CDR2 is YDEGEE. The CDR3 length is 15 residues. The V and J ends lost 0 bases and 10 bases, in that order; junction bases with no gene match: 12. CDR3 region: CASSLGTGILDVAFF. The CDR3 coding sequence is TGTGCCAGCAGCTTGGGGACAGGTATTTTAGACGTAGCTTTCTTT.